The entry below describes one T cell receptor beta chain. Antigen specificity is unknown. This sample was included in a study of cytomegalovirus exposure and HLA in healthy donors. PCR amplification relied on 60 Vbeta primers (plus 13 Jbeta primers). Data came from immunoSEQ multiplex PCR; TCRdb stores just in-frame clones and leaves some out. The sample records 75,000 to 100,000 clones, over 70% being singletons. Study-wide points: It was reported that TCR beta sequences correctly inferred the HLA-A and HLA-B alleles for most subjects. HLA restriction was apparent for most CMV-associated TCR beta chains in a later analysis.

The CDR3 runs to 14 residues. The germline V and J ends were trimmed by 5 bases and 4 bases, with 14 bases remaining between them. Germline CDR1 reads MNHEY; CDR2 reads SMNVEV (reference sequence). Sequenced: PBMCs. The receptor was derived from a man aged 18 to 29 in good health and CMV-seropositive. J is TRBJ1-2 and V is TRBV27; possible D gene TRBD1, 5 bases. CDR3 residues: CASSIGGAVYGYTF. The CDR3 DNA reads TGTGCCAGCAGTATAGGCGGGGCCGTCTATGGCTACACCTTC.